These 17 T cell receptor beta chains were sequenced from one sample in a study of T cell repertoires in cytomegalovirus infection. Via MiXCR, TCRdb re-called the reads, giving one row per CDR3 protein. The table records more than 150,000 distinct CDR3 sequences, roughly a fifth of them present only once. Sequencing was performed on PBMCs. The receptors come from a human donor in good health (CMV status not recorded). Some clones in this sample may be carry-over from other donors' samples.

This clonotype was picked up a small number of times. The genes are TRBV7-6 and TRBJ1-4; D is unclear. This CDR3 has 13 amino acids. The germline V gene encodes CDR1 SGHVS and CDR2 FNYEAQ. The germline V and J ends were trimmed by 5 bases and 11 bases, with 15 bases remaining between them. The CDR3 loop is CASSPREAGKLFF. DNA of the CDR3: TGTGCCAGCAGCCCCCGTGAGGCTGGGAAACTGTTTTTT.

This clonotype has just a few counts. The CDR3 here is CASSSRDTQYF. CDR3 sequence (DNA): TGTGCCAGCAGTTCCCGGGATACGCAGTATTTT. The V and J genes are TRBV12-3 or TRBV12-4 and TRBJ2-3; D ambiguous. The CDR3 extends over 11 amino acids. V was trimmed by 4 bases and J by 6 bases, leaving 5 bases between them.

This chain links TRBV28 with TRBJ1-5; D is perhaps TRBD1 (6 bases). This CDR3 has 16 amino acids. In germline, CDR1 is MDHEN, CDR2 SYDVKM. V was cut by 1 base and J by 4 bases, with 14 bases left in between. The CDR3 DNA follows: TGTGCCAGCAGTTTATTAGTAGGGGGGGCAAATCAGCCCCAGCATTTT. It yields the protein CASSLLVGGANQPQHF.

This clonotype was detected a few times. J is TRBJ2-1 and V is TRBV18, with 7 positions matching TRBD1. From germline, CDR1 is KGHSH and CDR2 LQKENI. This CDR3 region has 14 residues. Trimming at V came to 3 bases and at J to 9 bases, leaving 8 bases not matched to a gene. The CDR3 is CASSPRYRGTEQFF. The CDR3 region has the DNA TGTGCCAGCTCACCGCGATACAGGGGTACTGAGCAGTTCTTC.

This clonotype appeared many times. The J gene is TRBJ1-3, the V gene TRBV11-3; unclear D gene. CDR3 length equals 14 residues. Trimming left V 4 bases short and J 0 bases short, with 7 bases between. Germline loops: CDR1 SGHNT, CDR2 YENEEA. CDR3 residues: CASSSGSSGNTIYF. CDR3 coding DNA: TGTGCCAGCAGCTCCGGGTCCTCTGGAAACACCATATATTTT.

The V and J genes are TRBV7-2 and TRBJ2-3; the match to TRBD2 covers 8 bases. V was pared by 5 bases and J by 3 bases, with 13 bases of the junction left unmatched. Germline V CDR1 and CDR2: SGHTA, FQGNSA. The CDR3 is made up of 17 amino acids. The CDR3 spells CASSPSGGAGGTDTQYF. CDR3 DNA: TGTGCCAGCAGCCCCAGCGGTGGGGCGGGAGGAACAGATACGCAGTATTTT.

This clonotype was detected a few times. The chain couples TRBV5-4 to TRBJ2-4; D not resolved. The CDR3 is 15 amino acids. Germline V lookup: CDR1 SGHNT, CDR2 YYREEE (reference sequence). Deletions cut 2 bases from V and 3 bases from J, with 12 bases between. CDR3 bases: TGTGCCAGCAGCTTCAGTCAAGACCACAAAAACATTCAGTACTTC. The encoded protein is CASSFSQDHKNIQYF. Variable domain in full (rest from reference TRBV5-4 and TRBJ2-4): ETGVTQSPTHLIKTRGQQVTLRCSSQSGHNTVSWYQQALGQGPQFIFQYYREEENGRGNFPPRFSGLQFPNYSSELNVNALELDDSALYLCASSFSQDHKNIQYFGAGTRLSVL.

With respect to this clonotype: A much larger clone differs by one base, so this may be a read error. The chain recombines TRBV7-2 with TRBJ2-3, with a tentative D call TRBD2 (6 bases). V lost 1 base and J 2 bases, leaving 19 bases between the germline ends. Germline CDR1 is SGHTA and CDR2 is FQGNSA. There are 18 residues in the CDR3. The CDR3 spells CASSLGSIGGRITDTQYF. For the CDR3, the DNA is TGTGCCAGCAGCTTAGGTTCAATCGGGGGTAGAATCACAGATACGCAGTATTTT.

The gene calls are TRBV29-1 and TRBJ2-7; tentative D call: TRBD1 (6 bases). CDR1 and CDR2 (germline): SQVTM, ANQGSEA. With 1 base removed from V and 2 bases from J, the gap between germline ends came to 9 bases. The CDR3 has 13 amino acids. CDR3 sequence: CSVEGTAAYEQYF. CDR3 bases: TGCAGCGTTGAAGGGACAGCCGCCTACGAGCAGTACTTC.

This clonotype has ten or more counts. V usage is TRBV7-8 and J usage is TRBJ1-1, with D maybe TRBD1 (5 bases). V gave up 2 bases and J gave up 4 bases, with 17 bases separating them. CDR1 and CDR2 from the germline V gene are SGHVS and FQNEAQ. This CDR3 region has 16 residues. This chain's CDR3 is CASSLTFTIGATEAFF. The CDR3 nucleotides read TGTGCCAGCAGCTTAACCTTTACGATAGGGGCCACTGAAGCTTTCTTT.

V is TRBV7-6 and J is TRBJ1-1; no clear D gene. The V end was cut by 5 bases, the J end by 4 bases, with 20 bases between. The CDR3 length is 16 residues. Germline loops: CDR1 SGHVS, CDR2 FNYEAQ. The CDR3 loop is CASSPPRLEKVTEAFF. DNA of the CDR3: TGTGCCAGCAGCCCCCCGAGGCTGGAAAAAGTCACTGAAGCTTTCTTT.

As regards this clonotype: The germline gene is not matched at one end of the junction; a read error may be the cause. The V and J genes are TRBV6-2 or TRBV6-3 and TRBJ1-1, with D possibly matching TRBD1 (5 bases). This CDR3 region has 12 residues. CDR1 is MNHEY and CDR2 is SVGEGT in the germline V gene. Here the CDR3 reads CASSSLGGTEAF. In DNA form, the CDR3 reads TGTGCCAGCAGTTCCCTGGGGGGGACTGAAGCCTTT.

The table lists this clonotype with a few counts. The chain has TRBV7-9 and TRBJ2-1; TRBD1 agrees at 9 bases. After removal of 6 bases from V and 10 bases from J, the junction contained 13 bases not matched to a gene. The CDR3 is 15 amino acids. Looked up from germline, CDR1 is SEHNR and CDR2 is FQNEAQ (reference sequence). For the CDR3, the DNA is TGTGCCAGCAGGGGCCCCGGGACAGGGCGTAAGGAGCAGTTCTTC. Translated: CASRGPGTGRKEQFF.

This chain links TRBV6-1 with TRBJ2-5, with D unresolved. Germline V gene sequence: CDR1 MNHNS, CDR2 SASEGT. The CDR3 covers 13 residues. The V end lost 7 bases, the J end lost 3 bases, and 12 bases lay between the germline ends. This CDR3 reads CASTPNREETQYF. The CDR3 nucleotides read TGTGCCAGCACCCCCAACCGGGAAGAGACCCAGTACTTC.

This clonotype has a count of ten or more. The V gene is TRBV7-2, the J gene TRBJ2-5; 7 bases align to TRBD2. Losses at the gene ends were 3 bases for V and 4 bases for J; bases not matched to a gene: 8. Germline CDR1 and CDR2: SGHTA and FQGNSA. The CDR3 totals 15 residues. The DNA of the CDR3 is TGTGCCAGCAGCTTGGGGGGGAGCCTTTTAGAGACCCAGTACTTC. This gives the protein CASSLGGSLLETQYF.

The CDR3 DNA reads as TGTGCCAGCAGTTTAGGCCAGGGGGCCTATAATTCACCCCTCCACTTT. This translates into CASSLGQGAYNSPLHF. The V and J genes are TRBV12-3 or TRBV12-4 and TRBJ1-6; TRBD1 aligns across 7 bases. The junction had 2 bases not matched to a gene; V was cut back by 1 base and J by 2 bases. The length of the CDR3 is 16 residues.

Details on this clonotype: A much larger clone differs from this one at a single base, so this may be a read error. The gene calls are TRBV28 and TRBJ2-5; 7 bases are a match to TRBD1. There are 16 residues in the CDR3. The germline CDR1 and CDR2 sequences are MDHEN and SYDVKM. The CDR3: CANSLFGTVGRETQYF. CDR3 in DNA: TGTGCCAACAGTTTATTCGGGACAGTTGGGCGAGAGACCCAGTACTTC.